This TCR beta chain comes out of a study of OX40 agonist ivuxolimab in advanced cancers. Study-level background: Patients' therapy was ivuxolimab, an antibody that acts as an agonist of OX40 (CD134).

Patients had blood sampled at baseline and again on cycle 4 day 1 and cycle 7 day 1. The assay was immunoSEQ multiplex PCR, and TCRdb's table has in-frame clones only and misses some. The table lists about 59,000 clones, around 92% of them singletons. Trimming took 0 bases from V and 6 from J, leaving 11 bases between them. Germline CDR1 and CDR2: GTSNPN and SVGIG (reference sequence). There are 13 residues in the CDR3. The source material was CD4+ or CD8+ T cells sorted from blood, sampled in a trial of the OX40 agonist ivuxolimab. The TCR originated in an adult with an advanced solid tumor such as melanoma, head and neck, liver or kidney cancer. This rearrangement joins TRBV30 to TRBJ1-1, with D uncertain. This CDR3 is CAWSVPWYPEAFF. The CDR3 nucleotides read TGTGCCTGGAGTGTACCCTGGTATCCTGAAGCTTTCTTT.